This is a list of T cell receptor beta chains from one sample in a study of cytomegalovirus exposure and HLA in healthy donors. Generated by immunoSEQ multiplex PCR, the TCRdb table keeps only in-frame clones and is missing some. Among 100,000 to 140,000 clones, around 73% were seen once, and the ten largest hold roughly 8%. Sequencing was carried out using PBMCs. These receptors all come from a man aged 25-45 years in good health and CMV-seronegative. Each CDR3 is given with its conserved first and last residue. Each record gives: clone size, J gene, D gene, V gene, CDR3 DNA, CDR3 protein. A D gene is named only where the DNA matches it firmly. The size of a clone is reported for some rows only, either as once, few or many, or as a class for expanded clones.

abundance: NA
j_gene: TRBJ2-5
d_gene: TRBD1
v_gene: TRBV11-2
CDR3nt: TGTGCCAGCAGCTCCCGGGACAGGGGTGTAATGGCCCAGTACTTC
CDR3aa: CASSSRDRGVMAQYF

abundance: NA
j_gene: TRBJ2-3
d_gene: TRBD2
v_gene: TRBV4-2
CDR3nt: TGTGCCAGCAGCCACCTAGCGGGAGGAGGGACAGATACGCAGTATTTT
CDR3aa: CASSHLAGGGTDTQYF

abundance: NA
j_gene: TRBJ1-4
d_gene: NA
v_gene: TRBV2
CDR3nt: TGTGCCAGCAGGGTTCAGACGGCGGGGGAAAAACTGTTTTTT
CDR3aa: CASRVQTAGEKLFF

abundance: NA
j_gene: TRBJ1-1
d_gene: TRBD1
v_gene: TRBV18
CDR3nt: TGTGCCAGCTCACAATTAAACAGGGGGGACACTGAAGCTTTCTTT
CDR3aa: CASSQLNRGDTEAFF

abundance: NA
j_gene: TRBJ2-1
d_gene: TRBD1
v_gene: TRBV27
CDR3nt: TGTGCCAGCAGTCTCTCCGGACAGGGGGCAGGTCATGAGCAGTTCTTC
CDR3aa: CASSLSGQGAGHEQFF

abundance: NA
j_gene: TRBJ1-4
d_gene: NA
v_gene: TRBV19
CDR3nt: TGTGTCAGTAGTATCGGGACAACTAATGAAAAACTGTTTTTT
CDR3aa: CVSSIGTTNEKLFF

abundance: NA
j_gene: TRBJ2-3
d_gene: TRBD1
v_gene: TRBV2
CDR3nt: TGTGCCAGCAGTCGGGACAGGGGGGCAGATACGCAGTATTTT
CDR3aa: CASSRDRGADTQYF

abundance: NA
j_gene: TRBJ2-7
d_gene: TRBD2
v_gene: TRBV7-2
CDR3nt: TGTGCCAGCAGCCCAGGACTAGCGGGATCTCCCGAGCAGTACTTC
CDR3aa: CASSPGLAGSPEQYF

abundance: NA
j_gene: TRBJ1-4
d_gene: TRBD1
v_gene: TRBV7-9
CDR3nt: TGTGCCAGCAGCCACGACAGGGCGAATGAAAAACTGTTTTTT
CDR3aa: CASSHDRANEKLFF

abundance: NA
j_gene: TRBJ1-4
d_gene: NA
v_gene: TRBV7-9
CDR3nt: TGTGCCAGCAGCGGGCGGACAACCCTGGATGAAAAACTGTTTTTT
CDR3aa: CASSGRTTLDEKLFF

abundance: NA
j_gene: TRBJ1-5
d_gene: NA
v_gene: TRBV19
CDR3nt: TGTGCCAGTAGTAACGCAGTCAGCAATCAGCCCCAGCATTTT
CDR3aa: CASSNAVSNQPQHF

abundance: once
j_gene: TRBJ1-2
d_gene: NA
v_gene: TRBV9
CDR3nt: TGTGCCAGCAGCGTAGGGACTGACTATGGCTACACCTTC
CDR3aa: CASSVGTDYGYTF

abundance: NA
j_gene: TRBJ1-4
d_gene: NA
v_gene: TRBV9
CDR3nt: TGTGCCAGCAGCCCGAGAATACAGGGCAGAAATGAAAAACTGTTTTTT
CDR3aa: CASSPRIQGRNEKLFF

abundance: NA
j_gene: TRBJ1-6
d_gene: NA
v_gene: TRBV5-1
CDR3nt: TGCGCCAGCAGCACGCGAGAACAGGTGAACTCCTATAATTCACCCCTCCACTTT
CDR3aa: CASSTREQVNSYNSPLHF

abundance: NA
j_gene: TRBJ2-5
d_gene: NA
v_gene: TRBV5-8
CDR3nt: TGTGCCAGCAGCCCGGTGGGAGGACAAGAGACCCAGTACTTC
CDR3aa: CASSPVGGQETQYF

abundance: NA
j_gene: TRBJ1-1
d_gene: NA
v_gene: TRBV2
CDR3nt: TGTGCCAGCAGTGGGGGCGAGAACACTGAAGCTTTCTTT
CDR3aa: CASSGGENTEAFF

abundance: few
j_gene: TRBJ2-7
d_gene: NA
v_gene: TRBV7-3
CDR3nt: TGTGCCAGCAGCCTTTGGCCCGGGAGCTCCTACGAGCAGTACTTC
CDR3aa: CASSLWPGSSYEQYF

abundance: NA
j_gene: TRBJ1-2
d_gene: NA
v_gene: TRBV6-1
CDR3nt: TGTGCCAGCAGTGGGGGGCAGGGAGGGTGGGCCTATGGCTACACCTTC
CDR3aa: CASSGGQGGWAYGYTF

abundance: NA
j_gene: TRBJ2-7
d_gene: NA
v_gene: TRBV5-1
CDR3nt: TGCGCCAGCAGCCCAGGGGCTGCGGACTCCTACGAGCAGTACTTC
CDR3aa: CASSPGAADSYEQYF

abundance: few
j_gene: TRBJ2-7
d_gene: TRBD1
v_gene: TRBV28
CDR3nt: TGTGCCAGCAGGCCACACGGACAGGGAGGCGACGAGCAGTACTTC
CDR3aa: CASRPHGQGGDEQYF

abundance: NA
j_gene: TRBJ2-1
d_gene: NA
v_gene: TRBV7-2
CDR3nt: TGTGCCAGCAGCTTCGGCGGGACCTCCTACAATGAGCAGTTCTTC
CDR3aa: CASSFGGTSYNEQFF

abundance: NA
j_gene: TRBJ2-2
d_gene: TRBD2
v_gene: TRBV29-1
CDR3nt: TGCAGCGGCGGGACTAGCCTTGCCGGGGAGCTGTTTTTT
CDR3aa: CSGGTSLAGELFF

abundance: NA
j_gene: TRBJ2-3
d_gene: NA
v_gene: TRBV6-1
CDR3nt: TGTGCCAGCAGACCAGAAGACACAGATACGCAGTATTTT
CDR3aa: CASRPEDTDTQYF

abundance: NA
j_gene: TRBJ1-2
d_gene: NA
v_gene: TRBV6-5
CDR3nt: TGTGCCAGCAGTTACAACAGGAACTATGGCTACACCTTC
CDR3aa: CASSYNRNYGYTF

abundance: NA
j_gene: TRBJ1-4
d_gene: NA
v_gene: TRBV18
CDR3nt: TGTGCCAGCTCACCTCAGAGGCAGAATGAAAAACTGTTTTTT
CDR3aa: CASSPQRQNEKLFF

abundance: NA
j_gene: TRBJ2-5
d_gene: NA
v_gene: TRBV19
CDR3nt: TGTGCCAGTAGTATGGTACAGGGCGAGACCCAGTACTTC
CDR3aa: CASSMVQGETQYF

abundance: NA
j_gene: TRBJ2-5
d_gene: TRBD2
v_gene: TRBV9
CDR3nt: TGTGCCAGCAGCGGTAGCGGGAGAGAGACCCAGTACTTC
CDR3aa: CASSGSGRETQYF

abundance: NA
j_gene: TRBJ1-2
d_gene: TRBD1
v_gene: TRBV7-9
CDR3nt: TGTGCCATCCCGGGACAGGGCCAACTTGGCTATGGCTACACCTTC
CDR3aa: CAIPGQGQLGYGYTF

abundance: NA
j_gene: TRBJ1-2
d_gene: NA
v_gene: TRBV29-1
CDR3nt: TGCAGCGTTGAACGGGGAGTCTATGGCTACACCTTC
CDR3aa: CSVERGVYGYTF

abundance: NA
j_gene: TRBJ1-6
d_gene: NA
v_gene: TRBV2
CDR3nt: TGTGCCAGCAGTGCAGGGTCACCCCTCCACTTT
CDR3aa: CASSAGSPLHF

abundance: few
j_gene: TRBJ1-4
d_gene: TRBD1
v_gene: TRBV15
CDR3nt: TGTGCCACCAGCAGAGTCTACCAAACGACAGGGAACAATGAAAAACTGTTTTTT
CDR3aa: CATSRVYQTTGNNEKLFF

abundance: NA
j_gene: TRBJ2-3
d_gene: NA
v_gene: TRBV4-1
CDR3nt: TGCGCCAGCAAGGAGGTTACGTCGCCGGGCACAGATACGCAGTATTTT
CDR3aa: CASKEVTSPGTDTQYF

abundance: few
j_gene: TRBJ2-1
d_gene: NA
v_gene: TRBV25-1
CDR3nt: TGTGCCAGCAGTGACCCCTTAATCGAGAGGAGCTCCTACAATGAGCAGTTCTTC
CDR3aa: CASSDPLIERSSYNEQFF

abundance: NA
j_gene: TRBJ2-7
d_gene: NA
v_gene: TRBV9
CDR3nt: TGTGCCAGCAGCGTGGCGGGGAGCGAGCAGTACTTC
CDR3aa: CASSVAGSEQYF

abundance: large
j_gene: TRBJ1-5
d_gene: TRBD1
v_gene: TRBV4-1
CDR3nt: TGCGCCATTGGAGACCGGGACAGGGCATTTCAGCCCCAGCATTTT
CDR3aa: CAIGDRDRAFQPQHF

abundance: NA
j_gene: TRBJ1-4
d_gene: TRBD1
v_gene: TRBV10-3
CDR3nt: TGTGCCATCAGTGATGAGGACAGGGGTCAAAAACTGTTTTTT
CDR3aa: CAISDEDRGQKLFF

abundance: NA
j_gene: TRBJ2-5
d_gene: TRBD2
v_gene: TRBV5-1
CDR3nt: TGCGCCAGCAGCTTGACGCTAGCGGGAGGGCGGTACCAAGAGACCCAGTACTTC
CDR3aa: CASSLTLAGGRYQETQYF

abundance: NA
j_gene: TRBJ2-2
d_gene: NA
v_gene: TRBV18
CDR3nt: TGTGCCAGCTCACCACTCTCTAGCGACACCGGGGAGCTGTTTTTT
CDR3aa: CASSPLSSDTGELFF

abundance: NA
j_gene: TRBJ1-6
d_gene: NA
v_gene: TRBV5-1
CDR3nt: TGCGCCAGCAGCTTGGCCTCAGGGGCCGAAAATTCACCCCTCCACTTT
CDR3aa: CASSLASGAENSPLHF

abundance: NA
j_gene: TRBJ2-1
d_gene: TRBD2
v_gene: TRBV5-1
CDR3nt: TGCGCCAGCAGCTTTCTAGCGGGAGGGAATGAGCAGTTCTTC
CDR3aa: CASSFLAGGNEQFF

abundance: NA
j_gene: TRBJ2-7
d_gene: NA
v_gene: TRBV6-5
CDR3nt: TGTGCCAGCCCCCTTAGGGACTCCCTCTACGAGCAGTACTTC
CDR3aa: CASPLRDSLYEQYF

abundance: few
j_gene: TRBJ2-5
d_gene: TRBD2
v_gene: TRBV5-1
CDR3nt: TGCGCCAGCAGTTTAGCGGGAGGGCCTCCATGGGGGGAGACCCAGTACTTC
CDR3aa: CASSLAGGPPWGETQYF

abundance: NA
j_gene: TRBJ2-1
d_gene: TRBD2
v_gene: TRBV9
CDR3nt: TGTGCCAGCAGCGCCCAGGGGGGACTAGCGGGAGGAGTAAATGAGCAGTTCTTC
CDR3aa: CASSAQGGLAGGVNEQFF

abundance: NA
j_gene: TRBJ2-3
d_gene: TRBD1
v_gene: TRBV6-1
CDR3nt: TGTGCCAGCAGTGATTGGGGACAGGCCACAGATACGCAGTATTTT
CDR3aa: CASSDWGQATDTQYF

abundance: once
j_gene: TRBJ2-1
d_gene: NA
v_gene: TRBV5-8
CDR3nt: TGTGCCAGCAGACGGACAGAGGGATACTACAATGAGCAGTTCTTC
CDR3aa: CASRRTEGYYNEQFF

abundance: NA
j_gene: TRBJ1-2
d_gene: NA
v_gene: TRBV5-4
CDR3nt: TGTGCCACCCGACAGTGGATTAACTATGGCTACACCTTC
CDR3aa: CATRQWINYGYTF

abundance: NA
j_gene: TRBJ1-4
d_gene: NA
v_gene: TRBV4-1
CDR3nt: TGCGCCAGCAGCCAAGCGCCATACTCCGACTTGGGTGAAAAACTGTTTTTT
CDR3aa: CASSQAPYSDLGEKLFF

abundance: few
j_gene: TRBJ1-1
d_gene: NA
v_gene: TRBV2
CDR3nt: TGTGCCAGCAGTCTCAGGACAAGAGGCCTGAACACTGAAGCTTTCTTT
CDR3aa: CASSLRTRGLNTEAFF

abundance: few
j_gene: TRBJ1-4
d_gene: NA
v_gene: TRBV29-1
CDR3nt: TGCAGCGTGAATAAGGGAGAGGGTGAAAAACTGTTTTTT
CDR3aa: CSVNKGEGEKLFF

abundance: NA
j_gene: TRBJ1-6
d_gene: NA
v_gene: TRBV6-1
CDR3nt: TGTGCCAGCAGTGACAGCTCCTATAATTCACCCCTCCACTTT
CDR3aa: CASSDSSYNSPLHF

abundance: once
j_gene: TRBJ2-7
d_gene: TRBD2
v_gene: TRBV27
CDR3nt: TGTGCCAGCAGTTTGGGGCTAGCGGGTACCTACGAGCAGTACTTC
CDR3aa: CASSLGLAGTYEQYF

abundance: once
j_gene: TRBJ2-7
d_gene: NA
v_gene: TRBV10-3
CDR3nt: TGTGCCATCAGTGAGGGGACTGTCGGCGCTTACGAGCAGTACTTC
CDR3aa: CAISEGTVGAYEQYF